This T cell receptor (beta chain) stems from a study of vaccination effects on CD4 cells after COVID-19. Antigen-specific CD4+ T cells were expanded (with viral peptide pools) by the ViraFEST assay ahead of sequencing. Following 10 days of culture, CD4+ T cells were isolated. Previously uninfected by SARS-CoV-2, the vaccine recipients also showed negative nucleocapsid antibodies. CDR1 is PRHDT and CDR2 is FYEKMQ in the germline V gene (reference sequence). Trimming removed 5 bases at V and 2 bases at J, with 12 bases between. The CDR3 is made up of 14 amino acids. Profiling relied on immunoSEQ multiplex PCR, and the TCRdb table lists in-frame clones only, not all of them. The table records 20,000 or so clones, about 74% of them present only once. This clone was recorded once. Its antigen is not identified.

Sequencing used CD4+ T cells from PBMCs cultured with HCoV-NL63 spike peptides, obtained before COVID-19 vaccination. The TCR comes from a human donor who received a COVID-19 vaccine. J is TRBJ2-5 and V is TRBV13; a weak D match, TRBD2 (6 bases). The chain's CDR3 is CASSPRDSQETQYF. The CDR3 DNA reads TGTGCCAGCAGCCCCCGGGACTCGCAAGAGACCCAGTACTTC.